One sample yielded the 20 T cell receptor beta chains listed below, sequenced in a study of T cell responses to AZD1222 COVID-19 vaccine. Clones were sequenced by immunoSEQ multiplex PCR, and TCRdb holds only the in-frame ones, with some missing. The profile covers 150,000 to 200,000 clones, with around 90% appearing a single time and around 1.5% taken by the ten largest. Sequencing was performed on peripheral blood, taken on day 0 of AZD1222 vaccination. The receptor source for this set is an adult in good health.

The sample holds a few counts of this clone. The chain couples TRBV11-2 to TRBJ2-2; 9 bases match TRBD1. Germline V CDR1 and CDR2: SGHAT, FQNNGV. The CDR3 totals 17 residues. After removal of 1 base from V and 3 bases from J, the junction contained 6 bases not matched to a gene. The CDR3 nucleotides are TGTGCCAGCAGCTTAGGATACAGGGGGCCAGACACCGGGGAGCTGTTTTTT. This sequence encodes CASSLGYRGPDTGELFF.

The CDR3 DNA reads TGTGCCAGCAGGAGGGACAGCCAGTGGGCCCAGTACTTC. Its translation: CASRRDSQWAQYF. The chain couples TRBV6-5 to TRBJ2-5, with 7 bases lining up with TRBD1. The CDR3 spans 13 residues. CDR1 and CDR2 from the germline V gene are MNHEY and SVGAGI. V was clipped by 6 bases and J by 9 bases; unmatched bases: 10.

The chain uses TRBV18 and TRBJ2-3, with D possibly being TRBD1 or TRBD2 (5 bases each). V shed 3 bases and J shed 4 bases, with 17 bases lying between them. The CDR3 runs 16 residues. Per the germline V gene, CDR1 is KGHSH and CDR2 is LQKENI. CDR3 loop: CASSPMGPAVPDTQYF. DNA for the CDR3: TGTGCCAGCTCACCCATGGGACCAGCGGTCCCAGATACGCAGTATTTT. The full variable domain, its missing parts supplied by reference TRBV18 and TRBJ2-3, is NAGVMQNPRHLVRRRGQEARLRCSPMKGHSHVYWYRQLPEEGLKFMVYLQKENIIDESGMPKERFSAEFPKEGPSILRIQQVVRGDSAAYFCASSPMGPAVPDTQYFGPGTRLTVL.

The genes are TRBV2 and TRBJ2-1; D tentatively fits TRBD1 or TRBD2 (6 bases each). Germline loops: CDR1 SNHLY, CDR2 FYNNEI. The CDR3 consists of 14 residues. V was pared by 7 bases and J by 5 bases, with 15 bases between. CDR3 DNA sequence: TGTGCCAGCAATAGGGGGGACGAAAACAATGAGCAGTTCTTC. Translating it yields CASNRGDENNEQFF.

A single count supports this clone. The rearrangement uses TRBV5-5 and TRBJ1-2; D is unresolved. Germline CDR1 and CDR2: SGHKS and YYEKEE (reference sequence). This CDR3 spans 16 amino acids. V lost 6 bases, J lost 3 bases, and 21 bases lay in between. The CDR3, as DNA: TGTGCCAGCAAGCCTTCAACAATATCGTCCCACTATGGCTACACCTTC. It yields the protein CASKPSTISSHYGYTF.

Written as DNA, the CDR3 is TGTGCCAGCAGCGGCGGGATATATGGCTACACCTTC. The encoded protein is CASSGGIYGYTF. The rearrangement links TRBV7-9 to TRBJ1-2; D is ambiguous. V was trimmed by 5 bases and J by 5 bases, leaving 9 bases between them. This CDR3 is 12 amino acids long. The V gene's germline CDR1 is SEHNR and CDR2 FQNEAQ (reference sequence).

DNA for the CDR3: TGTGCCAGCAGCGCCTTGACAGGGGTTAAGTCCGAGCAGTACTTC. Protein sequence: CASSALTGVKSEQYF. This chain connects TRBV9 to TRBJ2-7, with TRBD1 matching 8 bases. The V gene end was trimmed by 3 bases and the J gene end by 6 bases; junction bases not matched to a gene: 11. There are 15 residues in the CDR3. CDR1 and CDR2 from the germline V gene are SGDLS and YYNGEE.

CDR3 amino acids: CAWSSYSGGYTF. CDR3 DNA: TGTGCCTGGAGTTCCTATTCGGGGGGCTACACCTTC. The V and J genes are TRBV30 and TRBJ1-2; D not resolved. Germline CDR1 reads GTSNPN; CDR2 reads SVGIG (reference sequence). The V and J ends lost 2 bases and 8 bases respectively, with 12 bases between them. The CDR3 has 12 residues.

The chain has TRBV28 and TRBJ2-7; D gene ambiguous. Looked up from germline, CDR1 is MDHEN and CDR2 is SYDVKM. The CDR3 contains 14 residues. Trimming took 7 bases from V and 1 from J, leaving 14 bases between them. As DNA, the CDR3 is TGTGCCAGCACTCTCTTCAGGTCGTCCTACGAGCAGTACTTC. This sequence encodes CASTLFRSSYEQYF.

V usage is TRBV19 and J usage is TRBJ1-3; no clear D. This CDR3 comprises 15 residues. The V and J ends lost 5 bases and 4 bases respectively, with 15 bases between them. Per germline, CDR1 LNHDA and CDR2 SQIVND (reference sequence). CDR3 in amino acids: CASSPGSLGGNTIYF. The CDR3 DNA is TGTGCCAGTAGTCCCGGGTCATTAGGGGGAAACACCATATATTTT.

This clone was recorded a few times. The gene calls are TRBV3-1 (or the pseudogene TRBV3-2) and TRBJ1-2, with 9 nucleotides matching TRBD1. Germline V gene sequence: CDR1 LGHDT, CDR2 YNNKEL (reference sequence). The CDR3 is made up of 14 amino acids. V dropped 2 bases and J dropped 8; count of bases not matched to a gene: 6. CDR3 protein: CASSQWDRVGGYTF. The DNA of the CDR3 is TGTGCCAGCAGCCAATGGGACAGGGTCGGGGGCTACACCTTC.

This chain connects TRBV15 to TRBJ1-2; D is undetermined. Germline V gene sequence: CDR1 LNHNV, CDR2 YYDKDF (reference sequence). The ends were cut back, 0 bases at V and 4 bases at J, with 15 bases in the middle. The CDR3 consists of 16 residues. Here the CDR3 DNA reads TGTGCCACCAGCAGAGATTATAGCGTTAATGGCTATGGCTACACCTTC. Translation: CATSRDYSVNGYGYTF.

This chain uses TRBV6-5 with TRBJ1-1, with D hard to call. The CDR3 sequence is 14 residues long. Per the germline V gene, CDR1 is MNHEY and CDR2 is SVGAGI. Trimming pared 6 bases from V and 1 base from J, leaving 12 bases between. CDR3 sequence: CASSLRGPNTEAFF. CDR3 bases: TGTGCCAGCAGCTTAAGAGGGCCGAACACTGAAGCTTTCTTT.

In nucleotides, the CDR3 is TGTGCCAGTAGTATGGGGGTCGAGCAGTACTTC. As protein: CASSMGVEQYF. This chain links TRBV19 with TRBJ2-7; the D call may be TRBD1 or TRBD2 (5 bases each). Germline V gene sequence: CDR1 LNHDA, CDR2 SQIVND (reference sequence). V gave up 3 bases and J gave up 6 bases, with 6 bases separating them. The CDR3 contains 11 residues.

CDR3 nucleotide sequence: TGTGCCAGTAGTATTAGCGGGAGCACAGATACGCAGTATTTT. It translates to CASSISGSTDTQYF. The rearrangement links TRBV19 to TRBJ2-3; 7 positions match TRBD2. The CDR3 has 14 amino acids. Trimming cost V 3 bases and J 0 bases; bases outside gene matches: 0. Germline V lookup: CDR1 LNHDA, CDR2 SQIVND (reference sequence). Supplemented by reference TRBV19 and TRBJ2-3, the full variable domain reads DGGITQSPKYLFRKEGQNVTLSCEQNLNHDAMYWYRQDPGQGLRLIYYSQIVNDFQKGDIAEGYSVSREKKESFPLTVTSAQKNPTAFYLCASSISGSTDTQYFGPGTRLTVL.

This sequence joins TRBV3-1 (or the pseudogene TRBV3-2) and TRBJ2-7; TRBD2 matches 13 bases. The CDR3 length is 17 residues. Germline CDR1 LGHDT, CDR2 YNNKEL (reference sequence). V lost 4 bases and J lost 0; bases outside the gene matches: 6. CDR3 in DNA: TGTGCCAGCAGCCTCGGACTAGCGGGGGTGGCCTCCTACGAGCAGTACTTC. This encodes CASSLGLAGVASYEQYF.

The chain recombines TRBV20-1 with TRBJ2-7, with D perhaps being TRBD1 or TRBD2 (7 bases each). Germline V CDR1 and CDR2: DFQATT, SNEGSKA (reference sequence). The V gene lost 3 bases and the J gene lost 3 bases, with 15 bases spanning the gap. This CDR3 contains 14 residues. The CDR3 protein is CSASQGGTDYEQYF. CDR3 bases: TGCAGTGCTAGTCAGGGAGGGACAGACTACGAGCAGTACTTC.

This clone appeared a single time. The chain carries TRBV6-1 and TRBJ1-5; TRBD1 agrees at 7 bases. The V gene end was trimmed by 5 bases and the J gene end by 5 bases; junction bases not matched to a gene: 6. This CDR3 has 14 residues. Germline CDR1 MNHNS, CDR2 SASEGT. Written as DNA, the CDR3 is TGTGCCAGCAGTCCGGACAGGCCTGATCAGCCCCAGCATTTT. Encoded protein: CASSPDRPDQPQHF.

CDR3: CASGPGGVTNEKLFF. The CDR3 DNA sequence: TGTGCCAGCGGACCAGGGGGGGTCACTAATGAAAAACTGTTTTTT. V usage is TRBV27 and J usage is TRBJ1-4, with TRBD1 matching over 7 bases. This CDR3 comprises 15 residues. J was trimmed by 2 bases and V by 8 bases; bases with no gene match: 8. The V gene's germline CDR1 is MNHEY and CDR2 SMNVEV (reference sequence).

The chain employs TRBV28 and TRBJ1-5, with D unresolved. Trimming left V 4 bases short and J 1 base short, with 17 bases between. In germline, CDR1 is MDHEN, CDR2 SYDVKM. The CDR3 is 17 amino acids. CDR3 in DNA: TGTGCCAGCAGTTCGCCCGCAGGCAGGACGAGCAATCAGCCCCAGCATTTT. The encoded protein is CASSSPAGRTSNQPQHF.